Listed here is a single T cell receptor (beta chain). Its recognized antigen is unknown. Base qualities are not recorded, but no much larger clone differs from it by a single base. Taken with the paper, the label for time point translates to: baseline before first vaccination. Vaccinee samples were obtained from the UK trials COV001 and COV002, which included a single-blind randomized controlled phase 2/3 trial of AZD1222 (ChAdOx1 nCoV-19) in healthy adults. For TCRbeta chain sequencing, PBMC samples from trial participants were taken at day 0 and at day 28 after the second dose. The CDR3 regions of human TCRbeta chains were analyzed by immunosequencing. The published analysis was carried out like this. TCRs in the repertoires were compared against a reference library of SARS-CoV-2-specific TCRs that had been generated with the MIRA antigen-specificity platform. Breadth meant the fraction of unique TCRs that were SARS-CoV-2-associated, whereas depth meant the fraction of total T cells that were SARS-CoV-2-associated. Using the MIRA data, every spike-specific TCR was mapped to the spike region that the TCR reacted to and assigned to either a CD4 or a CD8 class. Log10-transformed breadth and depth values were compared by one-way ANOVA with Sidak's multiple comparisons tests. TCRdb took over this immuneACCESS table, retaining in-frame rearrangements with V and J assigned. Such tables are incomplete; in checked studies, under half of the missing clones stem from an unresolved V gene, and the remainder is unexplained. V and J calls and clone size are given by that table; D and trimming were obtained from the DNA. For this sample there are more than 150,000 clones; almost 95% appear just once. The ten most abundant clones make up under 11% of the sample.

The data are from a study of T cell responses to AZD1222 COVID-19 vaccine (dated by TCRdb to about 2021). About the full investigation: AZD1222 recipients given second doses at about 4 weeks or at about 12 weeks were pooled, since spike-specific TCR depth and breadth were not found to differ between the two schedules. TCR sequencing covered roughly 230 trial participants: around 210 given two doses of AZD1222 and about 26 given two doses of MenACWY control vaccine. Trial participants were enrolled into age subgroups of 18-55, 56-69 and 70-plus years, which contained around 140, 26 and 57 TCR-sequenced participants, respectively. What the study reported, not specific to this receptor: Conclusions about previously exposed vaccinees are limited because only a handful of AZD1222 recipients were SARS-CoV-2 seropositive at baseline. Because no samples from the day 14 peak response were available, repertoires could be characterized only after the peak T cell response. A significant rise in spike-specific TCR breadth and depth was observed after two AZD1222 doses relative to day 0 and relative to MenACWY recipients. The vaccine-associated CD4 TCRs covered the entire spike protein, and the dominant responses fell in regions 160-218 and 743-854. The 56-69-year group was small, and its depth increase did not reach significance, likely because of low power. Participants were mostly white British and included more females than males, and it was suggested by the authors that clonal diversity may have been underestimated. Nearly half of unique spike-specific TCRs reportedly recognized epitopes outside regions mutated in the B.1.351 and B.1.1.7 variants.

V trim: 3 bases; J trim: 8 bases; unmatched bases: 3. The CDR3 holds 15 amino acids from the cysteine to the phenylalanine. Solely the CDR3 DNA is kept, with 45 bases framed from the first base. Per the germline V gene (reference sequence), SEHNR is the CDR1 and FQNEAQ is the CDR2. The material sequenced was peripheral blood, taken on day 0 of AZD1222 vaccination. The sequence came from an adult in good health. The sequence is built from TRBV7-9 and TRBJ2-1; TRBD2 fits 14 bases in the junction. The DNA sequence is given as TGTGCCAGCAGCTTTCAGACTAGCGGGGGGGATGAGCAGTTCTTC. It encodes CASSFQTSGGDEQFF.